This T cell receptor beta chain was observed in a study of T cell responses to AZD1222 COVID-19 vaccine (dated by TCRdb to the early 2020s). Some background on the complete study: AZD1222 recipients whose second dose came at about 4 weeks and those whose second dose came at about 12 weeks were combined into one group, since spike-specific TCR depth and breadth did not differ between the two schedules. Trial participants were enrolled by age into 18-55, 56-69 and 70-plus year subgroups, with roughly 160, 29 and 62 TCR-sequenced participants respectively. A total of 230 to 250 trial participants underwent TCR sequencing, of whom nearly 210 received two doses of AZD1222 and some 26 received two doses of the MenACWY control vaccine. Broad study findings and their caveats: The 56-69-year group was small, and its depth increase did not reach significance, likely because of low power. After two AZD1222 doses, spike-specific TCR breadth and depth were significantly higher than at day 0 and than in MenACWY recipients. Because no samples from the day 14 peak response were available, repertoires could be characterized only after the peak T cell response. Conclusions about previously exposed vaccinees were limited because only a handful of AZD1222 recipients were SARS-CoV-2 seropositive at baseline. Participants were mostly white British, with more females than males. The authors suggested clonal diversity may have been underestimated. The vaccine-associated CD4 TCRs covered the entire spike protein, and the dominant responses fell in regions 160-218 and 743-854. Reportedly, close to half of the unique spike-specific TCRs recognized epitopes lying outside the regions that are mutated in the B.1.351 and B.1.1.7 variants.

The V end gives up 5 bases and the J end 4 bases, leaving 6 bases in the junction not matched to a gene. The CDR3 measures 15 amino acids from cysteine to phenylalanine. Just CDR3 DNA is preserved here, 45 bases in frame from base 1. Looking up the germline V gene (reference sequence) yields CDR1 MNHEY and CDR2 SMNVEV. The table lists this clone with a count of one. The antigen this receptor binds is unknown. Base qualities are not provided; no much larger clone lies one nucleotide away. The CDR3 regions of human TCRbeta chains were subjected to immunosequencing. The paper's processing steps were these. Repertoire TCRs were matched against a reference library of SARS-CoV-2-specific TCRs generated with the MIRA antigen-specificity platform. Breadth meant the fraction of unique TCRs that were SARS-CoV-2-associated, whereas depth meant the fraction of total T cells that were SARS-CoV-2-associated. Using the MIRA data, each spike-specific TCR was assigned both to the spike region to which the TCR was reactive and to a CD4 or CD8 class. Log10-transformed breadth and depth values were compared by one-way ANOVA with Sidak's multiple comparisons tests. TCRdb obtained this table from immuneACCESS and retained in-frame rearrangements with V and J assigned. These tables miss some clones; where compared with another copy, unresolved V genes account for less than half of the shortfall, and the remainder is unexplained. V and J calls and clone size are copied from that table; D and trimming were computed from the DNA. The sample table records 130,000 or so clones; around 92% of these occur just once. Under 1.2% of the sample is held by the ten biggest clonotypes.

In light of the paper, this sample's time point label describes: baseline before first vaccination. Samples from vaccinated people were obtained from the UK trials COV001 and COV002, which included a single-blind randomized controlled phase 2/3 trial of AZD1222 (ChAdOx1 nCoV-19) in healthy adults. Trial participant PBMC samples were collected at day 0 and day 28 after the second dose for TCRbeta chain sequencing. The rearranged chain carries TRBV27 and TRBJ2-2; 8 central bases correspond to TRBD1. The TCR sequence derives from an adult in good health. Source: peripheral blood, taken on day 0 of AZD1222 vaccination. The CDR3 protein: CASSPRTGSTGELFF. The nucleotide sequence reads TGTGCCAGCAGTCCGCGGACAGGGAGCACCGGGGAGCTGTTTTTT.